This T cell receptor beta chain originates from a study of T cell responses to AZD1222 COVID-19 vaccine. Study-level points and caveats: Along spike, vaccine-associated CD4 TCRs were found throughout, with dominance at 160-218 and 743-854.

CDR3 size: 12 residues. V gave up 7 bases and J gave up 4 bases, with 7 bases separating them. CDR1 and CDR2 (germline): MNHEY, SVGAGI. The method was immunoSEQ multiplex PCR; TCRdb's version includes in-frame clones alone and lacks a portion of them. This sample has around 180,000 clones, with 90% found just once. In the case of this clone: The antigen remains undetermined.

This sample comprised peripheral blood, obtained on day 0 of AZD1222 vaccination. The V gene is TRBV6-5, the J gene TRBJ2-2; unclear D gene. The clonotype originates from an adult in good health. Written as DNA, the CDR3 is TGTGCCAGCACCGAAGTCACCGGGGAGCTGTTTTTT. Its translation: CASTEVTGELFF.